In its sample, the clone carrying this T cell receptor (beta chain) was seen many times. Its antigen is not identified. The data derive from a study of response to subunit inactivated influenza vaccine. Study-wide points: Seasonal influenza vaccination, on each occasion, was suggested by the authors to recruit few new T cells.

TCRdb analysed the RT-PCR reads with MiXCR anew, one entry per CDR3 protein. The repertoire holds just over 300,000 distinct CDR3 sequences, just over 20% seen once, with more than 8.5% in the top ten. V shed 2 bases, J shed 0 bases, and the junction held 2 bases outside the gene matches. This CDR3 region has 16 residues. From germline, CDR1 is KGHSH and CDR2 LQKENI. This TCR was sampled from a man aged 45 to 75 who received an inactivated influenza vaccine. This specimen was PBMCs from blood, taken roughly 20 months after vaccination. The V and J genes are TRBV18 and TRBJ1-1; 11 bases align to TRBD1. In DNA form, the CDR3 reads TGTGCCAGCTCACCAGGGACAGGGGGGCTGAACACTGAAGCTTTCTTT. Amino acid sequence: CASSPGTGGLNTEAFF.